Each of the 25 T cell receptor beta chains below was sequenced from the same sample in a study of regulatory T cells in long-lasting Graves disease. Construction of TCR beta libraries relied on iRepertoire HTBI primers and on Arm-PCR targeting CDR3 regions. TCRdb reprocessed the multiplex PCR reads with MiXCR, giving one entry per CDR3 protein. Found here are 400,000 to 500,000 distinct CDR3 sequences, about a sixth of them singletons; the top ten hold about 25%. Time point indicated: newly diagnosed GD, antithyroid drugs for less than 3 months. The TCR library was made from RNA extracted from PBMCs. This same sample was also part of a study on T cells in Graves' hyperthyroidism and ophthalmopathy.

Material: peripheral blood mononuclear cells (PBMCs), obtained at new diagnosis, from a patient treated with antithyroid drugs. Receptor source: a woman aged 18 to 35 with Graves disease.

The table lists this clonotype with many counts. The chain carries TRBV20-1 and TRBJ2-3; D perhaps matches TRBD1 (6 bases). The CDR3 length is 13 residues. Germline V gives CDR1 DFQATT, CDR2 SNEGSKA (reference sequence). Trimming pared 5 bases from V and 3 bases from J, leaving 12 bases between. CDR3 region: CSAPGHRTDTQYF. CDR3 DNA: TGCAGTGCTCCGGGACACCGTACAGATACGCAGTATTTT.

The V and J genes are TRBV10-2 and TRBJ2-1; the D gene is possibly TRBD2 (5 bases). Germline-derived CDR1 and CDR2 are WSHSY and SAAADI. This CDR3 region has 14 residues. V was clipped by 3 bases and J by 9 bases, with 15 bases between them. The CDR3 protein is CASSEPLGMVEQFF. Written as DNA, the CDR3 is TGCGCCAGCAGTGAACCACTAGGGATGGTTGAGCAGTTCTTC.

Many counts were recorded for this clonotype. The chain recombines TRBV11-2 with TRBJ1-1, with D hard to call. Germline V gives CDR1 SGHAT, CDR2 FQNNGV. V was pared by 2 bases and J by 8 bases, with 3 bases between. This CDR3 is built from 10 residues. Here the CDR3 DNA reads TGTGCCAGCAGCTTAAGCGAAGCTTTCTTT. This gives the protein CASSLSEAFF.

This clonotype was observed a handful of times. The gene calls are TRBV29-1 and TRBJ2-5, with D possibly TRBD1 on 5 matching bases. The CDR3 runs to 12 residues. Trimming cost V 3 bases and J 2 bases, with 7 bases left between them. Germline CDR1 SQVTM, CDR2 ANQGSEA. The CDR3 is CSVDQGQETQYF. CDR3 sequence (DNA): TGCAGCGTTGATCAGGGACAAGAGACCCAGTACTTC.

The table lists this clonotype with many counts. This rearrangement joins TRBV3-1 to TRBJ2-1, with 7 bases that match TRBD2. The length of the CDR3 is 15 residues. Trimming cost V 0 bases and J 10 bases; bases outside gene matches: 9. Looked up from germline, CDR1 is LGHDT and CDR2 is YNNKEL (reference sequence). In nucleotides, the CDR3 is TGTGCCAGCAGCCAAGAGGTAGGACTAGGCTACGAGCAGTTCTTC. Residues: CASSQEVGLGYEQFF.

With regard to this clonotype: A single base separates this from a much larger clone, so it may be a read error. The chain joins TRBV7-3 to TRBJ2-1, with 10 bases identical to TRBD1. This CDR3 is built from 15 residues. Germline CDR1 SGHTA, CDR2 FQGTGA. V dropped 7 bases and J dropped 3; count of bases not matched to a gene: 6. The CDR3 DNA is TGTGCCAGCAACAGGGACAGGGGAAACTACAATGAGCAGTTCTTC. Translation: CASNRDRGNYNEQFF.

There are many counts of this clonotype. This rearrangement joins TRBV2 to TRBJ1-5; unclear D gene. The CDR3 has 14 amino acids. Trimming took off 3 bases at V and 0 bases at J, with 6 bases between the two ends. Per germline, CDR1 SNHLY and CDR2 FYNNEI. Here the CDR3 DNA reads TGTGCCAGCAGTGACAGTTATAGCAATCAGCCCCAGCATTTT. Protein sequence: CASSDSYSNQPQHF.

In this sample, this clonotype turned up many times. The chain is built from TRBV12-3 or TRBV12-4 and TRBJ2-7, with a possible D match to TRBD2 (5 bases). The V gene lost 1 base and the J gene lost 2 bases, with 9 bases spanning the gap. The CDR3 loop spans 14 amino acids. CDR3 region: CASSLGSGTYEQYF. The CDR3 region has the DNA TGTGCCAGCAGTTTAGGATCGGGGACCTACGAGCAGTACTTC.

This clonotype was recorded a few times. The rearrangement uses TRBV20-1 and TRBJ2-7; D possibly matches TRBD1 or TRBD2 (5 bases each). V was cut by 2 bases and J by 6 bases, with 20 bases left in between. Germline lookup yields CDR1 DFQATT and CDR2 SNEGSKA (reference sequence). This CDR3 is 15 amino acids long. Here the CDR3 reads CSARFFRGYQPEQYF. In DNA, the CDR3 is TGCAGTGCTAGATTCTTCCGGGGCTACCAACCCGAGCAGTACTTC.

This clonotype has just one count. The CDR3 reads CASSEAGTGFSGTEAFF. CDR3 DNA sequence: TGTGCCAGCAGCGAGGCCGGGACAGGGTTTTCGGGCACTGAAGCTTTCTTT. The chain uses TRBV9 and TRBJ1-1, with TRBD1 matching over 9 bases. CDR1 and CDR2 (germline): SGDLS, YYNGEE. V gave up 3 bases and J gave up 4 bases; unmatched junction bases: 13. The CDR3 sequence is 17 residues long.

The chain is built from TRBV5-1 and TRBJ2-5; D unresolved. CDR1 SGHRS and CDR2 YFSETQ come from the germline V gene. This CDR3 comprises 14 residues. With 3 bases removed from V and 2 bases from J, the gap between germline ends came to 11 bases. The CDR3 DNA is TGCGCCAGCAGCTCGACGATTGGGCAAGAGACCCAGTACTTC. Its protein is CASSSTIGQETQYF.

This clonotype was picked up a small number of times. The rearrangement uses TRBV7-2 and TRBJ2-5, with 9 bases aligning to TRBD2. V shed 4 bases and J 5 bases; nucleotides not matched to a gene: 8. Germline V gene sequence: CDR1 SGHTA, CDR2 FQGNSA. The CDR3 consists of 15 residues. The CDR3 loop reads CASSSISAGGETQYF. The CDR3 DNA follows: TGTGCCAGCAGCTCAATATCCGCGGGGGGGGAGACCCAGTACTTC.

CDR3 protein: CASSGGSGYTF. CDR3 nucleotides: TGTGCCAGCAGTGGGGGATCTGGCTACACCTTC. The chain joins TRBV27 to TRBJ1-2, with a weak D call TRBD1 (5 bases). The CDR3 spans 11 residues. CDR1 and CDR2 (germline): MNHEY, SMNVEV (reference sequence). V was trimmed by 5 bases and J by 7 bases, leaving 8 bases between them.

Ten or more counts support this clonotype. J is TRBJ2-1 and V is TRBV27; TRBD1 matches at 7 bases. There are 15 residues in the CDR3. Germline CDR1 MNHEY, CDR2 SMNVEV (reference sequence). The trim removed 2 bases at V and 1 base at J, leaving 2 bases unmatched. CDR3 DNA sequence: TGTGCCAGCAGTTTAAGGGGACAGTCCTACAATGAGCAGTTCTTC. This translates into CASSLRGQSYNEQFF.

The chain uses TRBV6-2 or TRBV6-3 and TRBJ2-7, with D possibly being TRBD1 or TRBD2 (5 bases each). This CDR3 has 14 amino acids. Trimming removed 10 bases from V and 5 bases from J, with 21 bases in between. Looked up from germline, CDR1 is MNHEY and CDR2 is SVGEGT. The CDR3 spells CATFPGTPFDEQYF. The CDR3 coding sequence is TGTGCCACCTTCCCCGGGACCCCCTTCGACGAGCAGTACTTC.

The chain is built from TRBV29-1 and TRBJ2-2, with 10 nucleotides matching TRBD2. V shed 5 bases, J shed 2 bases, and the junction held 5 bases outside the gene matches. CDR3 length equals 15 residues. The germline CDR1 and CDR2 sequences are SQVTM and ANQGSEA. CDR3 residues: CSVPSGSLNTGELFF. CDR3 sequence (DNA): TGCAGCGTTCCTAGCGGGAGCCTCAACACCGGGGAGCTGTTTTTT.

The V and J genes are TRBV11-3 and TRBJ2-2; no clear D. The CDR3 spans 14 residues. V lost 1 base and J 4 bases, leaving 7 bases between the germline ends. CDR1 is SGHNT, CDR2 YENEEA, per germline. The CDR3 bases are TGTGCCAGCAGCTTAGGGGGTTCCACCGGGGAGCTGTTTTTT. The encoded protein is CASSLGGSTGELFF.

This clonotype was seen ten or more times. The rearrangement joins TRBV10-3 to TRBJ2-1, with D perhaps assigned TRBD1 or TRBD2 (5 bases each). CDR3 length: 13 residues. V lost 8 bases and J 8 bases, leaving 16 bases between the germline ends. Germline V CDR1 and CDR2: ENHRY, SYGVKD. CDR3 in amino acids: CAIGTQTVHEQFF. The DNA of the CDR3 is TGTGCCATCGGGACCCAGACTGTCCATGAGCAGTTCTTC.

J is TRBJ1-5 and V is TRBV27; D call uncertain. Germline CDR1 MNHEY, CDR2 SMNVEV (reference sequence). Trimming stripped 6 bases from V and 2 bases from J, with 14 bases between. The CDR3 contains 15 residues. The CDR3 region is CASSNSPFGNQPQHF. Here the CDR3 DNA reads TGTGCCAGCAGCAATTCCCCATTTGGCAATCAGCCCCAGCATTTT.

The sample holds many counts of this clonotype. The chain's CDR3 is CASGTGPMNTEAFF. In DNA form, the CDR3 reads TGTGCCAGCGGAACAGGTCCAATGAACACTGAAGCTTTCTTT. The chain links TRBV28 to TRBJ1-1; tentatively, D is TRBD1 (5 bases). The CDR3 contains 14 residues. V lost 8 bases and J 0 bases, leaving 13 bases between the germline ends. CDR1 is MDHEN and CDR2 is SYDVKM in the germline V gene.

This chain joins TRBV24-1 and TRBJ2-3, with D possibly matching TRBD2 (6 bases). The CDR3 spans 15 residues. Germline CDR1 reads KGHDR; CDR2 reads SFDVKD. V was shortened by 4 bases and J by 6 bases, with 16 bases between the two germline ends. The CDR3 DNA sequence: TGTGCCACCAGTGACGCGAGCCCGGGAGAGGATACGCAGTATTTT. This gives the protein CATSDASPGEDTQYF.

The CDR3 coding sequence is TGTGCCAGCAGTAATCTAGCGGTCCCCTCTAATGAGCAGTTCTTC. It is translated as CASSNLAVPSNEQFF. The chain uses TRBV6-1 and TRBJ2-1; the match to TRBD2 covers 7 bases. The CDR3 sequence is 15 residues long. V was pared by 5 bases and J by 7 bases, with 11 bases of the junction left unmatched. Germline values: CDR1 MNHNS, CDR2 SASEGT.

This clonotype was seen ten or more times. The V call is TRBV28, the J call TRBJ2-3; tentative D call: TRBD2 (5 bases). The V gene lost 5 bases and the J gene lost 2 bases, with 14 bases spanning the gap. Germline values: CDR1 MDHEN, CDR2 SYDVKM. The length of the CDR3 is 15 residues. The CDR3 region has the DNA TGTGCCAGCAGTCGTAGACGGGGAAACACAGATACGCAGTATTTT. Its translation: CASSRRRGNTDTQYF.

This clonotype was counted a single time. The chain uses TRBV29-1 and TRBJ2-6; D gene ambiguous. The V end lost 3 bases, the J end lost 0 bases, and 6 bases lay between the germline ends. The CDR3 sequence is 14 residues long. Germline CDR1 reads SQVTM; CDR2 reads ANQGSEA. CDR3 bases: TGCAGCGTTGACTTCACCTCTGGGGCCAACGTCCTGACTTTC. It translates to CSVDFTSGANVLTF.

About this clonotype itself: With a much larger clone just one base away, this may be a read error. Since no conserved phenylalanine or tryptophan closes the CDR3, a read error is the likely cause. This sequence joins TRBV12-3 or TRBV12-4 and TRBJ2-7, with D maybe TRBD1 (5 bases). The CDR3 loop spans 17 amino acids. Trimming removed 5 bases from V and 1 base from J, with 21 bases in between. CDR3 region: CASSIMMTDARSYEQYS. DNA for the CDR3: TGTGCCAGCAGTATAATGATGACAGACGCGAGGTCCTACGAGCAGTACTCC.